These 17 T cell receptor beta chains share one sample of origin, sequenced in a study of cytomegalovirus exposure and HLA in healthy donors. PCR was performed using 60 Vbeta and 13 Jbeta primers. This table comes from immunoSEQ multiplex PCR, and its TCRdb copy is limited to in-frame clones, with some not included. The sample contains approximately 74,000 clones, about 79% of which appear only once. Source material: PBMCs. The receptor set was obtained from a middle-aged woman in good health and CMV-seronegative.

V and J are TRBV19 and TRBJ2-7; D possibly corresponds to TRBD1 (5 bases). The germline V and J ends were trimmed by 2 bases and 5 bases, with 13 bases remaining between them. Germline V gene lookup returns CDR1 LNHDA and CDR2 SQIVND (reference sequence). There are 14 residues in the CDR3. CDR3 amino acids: CASSIISGSNEQYF. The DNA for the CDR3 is TGTGCCAGTAGTATAATCTCAGGGTCCAACGAGCAGTACTTC.

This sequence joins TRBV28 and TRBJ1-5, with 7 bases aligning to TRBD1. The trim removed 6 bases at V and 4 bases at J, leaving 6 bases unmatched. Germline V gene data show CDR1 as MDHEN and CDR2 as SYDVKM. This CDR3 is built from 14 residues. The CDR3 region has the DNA TGTGCCAGCAGGGCCGGGACAGTAAATCAGCCCCAGCATTTT. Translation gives CASRAGTVNQPQHF.

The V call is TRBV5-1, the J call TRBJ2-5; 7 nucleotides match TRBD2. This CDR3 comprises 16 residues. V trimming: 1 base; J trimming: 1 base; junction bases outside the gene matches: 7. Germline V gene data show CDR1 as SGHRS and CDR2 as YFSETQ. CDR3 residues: CASSLMAGEAQETQYF. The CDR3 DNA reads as TGCGCCAGCAGCTTGATGGCGGGGGAAGCCCAAGAGACCCAGTACTTC.

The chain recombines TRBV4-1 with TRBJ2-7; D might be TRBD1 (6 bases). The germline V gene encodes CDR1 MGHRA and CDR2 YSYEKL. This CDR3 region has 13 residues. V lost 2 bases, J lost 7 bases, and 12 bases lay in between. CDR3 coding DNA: TGCGCCAGCAGCCAATCAGGACAGTTAGAGCAGTACTTC. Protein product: CASSQSGQLEQYF.

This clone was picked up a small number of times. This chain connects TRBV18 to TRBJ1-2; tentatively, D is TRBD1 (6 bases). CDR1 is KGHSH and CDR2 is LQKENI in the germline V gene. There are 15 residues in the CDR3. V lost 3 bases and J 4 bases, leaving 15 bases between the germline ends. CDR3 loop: CASSPETGQPYGYTF. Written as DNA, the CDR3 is TGTGCCAGCTCACCGGAGACAGGCCAACCCTATGGCTACACCTTC.

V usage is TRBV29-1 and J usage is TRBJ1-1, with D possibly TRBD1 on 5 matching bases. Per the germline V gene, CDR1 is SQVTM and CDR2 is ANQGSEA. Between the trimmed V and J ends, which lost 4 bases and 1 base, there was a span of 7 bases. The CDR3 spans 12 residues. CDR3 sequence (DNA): TGCAGCGTTGGGAGGGGGAACACTGAAGCTTTCTTT. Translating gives CSVGRGNTEAFF.

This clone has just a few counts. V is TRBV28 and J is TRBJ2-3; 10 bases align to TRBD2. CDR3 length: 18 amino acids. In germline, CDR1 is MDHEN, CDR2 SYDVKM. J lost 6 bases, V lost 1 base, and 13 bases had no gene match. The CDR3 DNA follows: TGTGCCAGCAGTTTATCGGGGGGAAGCGGGAGGGCCGCGGATACGCAGTATTTT. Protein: CASSLSGGSGRAADTQYF.

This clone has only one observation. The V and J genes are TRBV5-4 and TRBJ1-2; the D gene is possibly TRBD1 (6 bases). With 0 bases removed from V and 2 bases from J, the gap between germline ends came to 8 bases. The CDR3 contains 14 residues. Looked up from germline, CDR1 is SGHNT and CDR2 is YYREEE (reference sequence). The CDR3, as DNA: TGTGCCAGCAGCTTGGACAGGGCGAACTATGGCTACACCTTC. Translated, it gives CASSLDRANYGYTF.

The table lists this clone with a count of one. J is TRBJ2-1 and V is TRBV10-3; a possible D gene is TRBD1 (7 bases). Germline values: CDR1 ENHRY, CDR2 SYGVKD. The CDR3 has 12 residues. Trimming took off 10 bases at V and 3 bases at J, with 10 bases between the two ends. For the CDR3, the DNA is TGTGCCAGCGGGACAGACTACAATGAGCAGTTCTTC. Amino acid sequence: CASGTDYNEQFF.

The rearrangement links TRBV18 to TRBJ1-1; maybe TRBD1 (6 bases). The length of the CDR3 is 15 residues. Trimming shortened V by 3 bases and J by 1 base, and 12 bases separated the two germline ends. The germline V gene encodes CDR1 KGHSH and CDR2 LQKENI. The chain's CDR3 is CASSPPRGGNTEAFF. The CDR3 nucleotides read TGTGCCAGCTCACCCCCGAGGGGGGGGAACACTGAAGCTTTCTTT.

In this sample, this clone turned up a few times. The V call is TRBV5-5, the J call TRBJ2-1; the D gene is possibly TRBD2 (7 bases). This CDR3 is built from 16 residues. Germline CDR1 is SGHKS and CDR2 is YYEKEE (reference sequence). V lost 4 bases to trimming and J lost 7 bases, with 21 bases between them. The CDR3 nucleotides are TGTGCCAGCAGCCTCCGGGGGGCAACAACTTGGAATGAGCAGTTCTTC. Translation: CASSLRGATTWNEQFF.

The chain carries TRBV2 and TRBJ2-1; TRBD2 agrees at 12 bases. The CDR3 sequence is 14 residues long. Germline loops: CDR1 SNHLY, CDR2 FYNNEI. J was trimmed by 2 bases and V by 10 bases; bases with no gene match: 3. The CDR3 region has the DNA TGTGCCAACAGACTAGCGGGGGCCTACAATGAGCAGTTCTTC. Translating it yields CANRLAGAYNEQFF.

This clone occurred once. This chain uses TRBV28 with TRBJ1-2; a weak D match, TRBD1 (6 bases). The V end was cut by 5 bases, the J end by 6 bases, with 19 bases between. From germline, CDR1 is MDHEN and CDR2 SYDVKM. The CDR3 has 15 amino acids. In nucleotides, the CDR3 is TGTGCCAGCAGTCCAAGTGCGGCAGGGGCACATGGCTACACCTTC. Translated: CASSPSAAGAHGYTF.

The CDR3 loop is CASSPGYGYTF. In DNA, the CDR3 is TGTGCCAGTAGCCCAGGGTATGGCTACACCTTC. The chain is built from TRBV19 and TRBJ1-2; D might be TRBD1 (5 bases). This CDR3 contains 11 residues. Deletions cut 6 bases from V and 5 bases from J, with 7 bases between. Germline loops: CDR1 LNHDA, CDR2 SQIVND (reference sequence).

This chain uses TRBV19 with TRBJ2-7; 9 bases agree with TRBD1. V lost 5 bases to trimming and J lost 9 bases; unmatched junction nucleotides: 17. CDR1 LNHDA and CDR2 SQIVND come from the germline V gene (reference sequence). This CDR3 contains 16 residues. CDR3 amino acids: CASSFSGQGYGLVQYF. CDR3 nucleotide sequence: TGTGCCAGTAGTTTTTCGGGACAGGGATACGGACTCGTGCAGTACTTC.

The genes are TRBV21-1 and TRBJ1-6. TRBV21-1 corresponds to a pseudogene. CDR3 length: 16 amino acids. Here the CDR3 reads CASSKGTFSYNSPLHF. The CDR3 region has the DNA TGTGCCAGCAGCAAAGGGACTTTCTCCTATAATTCACCCCTCCACTTT.

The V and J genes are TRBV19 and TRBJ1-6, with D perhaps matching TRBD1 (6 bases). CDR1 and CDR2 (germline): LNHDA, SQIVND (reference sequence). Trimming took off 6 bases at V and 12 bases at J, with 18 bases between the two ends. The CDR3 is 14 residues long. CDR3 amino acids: CASSSPGGRVPLHF. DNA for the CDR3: TGTGCCAGTAGCTCCCCGGGGGGCCGCGTACCCCTCCACTTT.